The 6 T cell receptor beta chains listed next were all sequenced from one sample in a study of blood T cell repertoires in COVID-19. The method was immunoSEQ multiplex PCR; TCRdb's version includes in-frame clones alone and lacks a portion of them. Among 350,000 to 400,000 clones listed, approximately 91% were seen once. Sequencing used PBMCs or T cells enriched from blood (not recorded which). These receptors were obtained from a woman aged 40 to 55 who had been exposed to COVID-19.

The V and J genes are TRBV7-2 and TRBJ1-3; D is unclear. CDR3 length equals 13 residues. Germline CDR1 is SGHTA and CDR2 is FQGNSA. With 10 bases removed from V and 0 bases from J, the gap between germline ends came to 10 bases. CDR3 amino acids: CATIRGSGNTIYF. The CDR3 coding sequence is TGTGCCACTATTCGAGGCTCTGGAAACACCATATATTTT.

The chain uses TRBV12-3 or TRBV12-4 and TRBJ1-2; D remains ambiguous. This CDR3 contains 13 residues. Trimming removed 6 bases at V and 8 bases at J, with 16 bases between. Here the CDR3 reads CASRLNAGSGYTF. In nucleotides, the CDR3 is TGTGCCAGCAGGCTTAACGCGGGGAGCGGCTACACCTTC.

In this sample, this clone turned up once. The chain recombines TRBV5-1 with TRBJ2-7, with 9 positions matching TRBD1. Per the germline V gene, CDR1 is SGHRS and CDR2 is YFSETQ. The J segment lost 2 bases and the V segment lost 2 bases, leaving 11 bases of the junction unmatched. The CDR3 is made up of 17 amino acids. Here the CDR3 DNA reads TGCGCCAGCAGCTTTTTATCTCCGACAGGGGGGACCTACGAGCAGTACTTC. This codes for CASSFLSPTGGTYEQYF.

The V and J genes are TRBV27 and TRBJ2-1; weak D call: TRBD1 (7 bases). There are 14 residues in the CDR3. Trimming stripped 1 base from V and 10 bases from J, with 14 bases between. CDR1 and CDR2 from the germline V gene are MNHEY and SMNVEV (reference sequence). The DNA of the CDR3 is TGTGCCAGCAGTTTATTGGAGGGGGCTGGGGAGCAGTTCTTC. This translates into CASSLLEGAGEQFF.

The V call is TRBV12-3 or TRBV12-4, the J call TRBJ2-7; possibly TRBD1 for D (6 bases). The CDR3 covers 12 residues. V lost 6 bases to trimming and J lost 4 bases, with 10 bases between them. The CDR3, as DNA: TGTGCCAGCAGCCGACAGGTTTACGAGCAGTACTTC. Translation: CASSRQVYEQYF.

The chain carries TRBV14 and TRBJ2-5, with unresolved D. The CDR3 extends over 13 amino acids. V was pared by 3 bases and J by 7 bases, with 12 bases between. Germline V gene data show CDR1 as SGHDN and CDR2 as FVKESK. The CDR3 DNA is TGTGCCAGCAGCCATGATCCACCCGGGACCCAGTACTTC. Translation: CASSHDPPGTQYF.